This passage covers 20 T cell receptor beta chains from one sample sequenced in a study of blood T cell repertoires in COVID-19 (dated by TCRdb to between 2020 and 2021). Receptor amplification or capture employed the immunoSEQ multiplex PCR assay. Drawn from immuneACCESS, this table holds only the in-frame rearrangements with V and J called that TCRdb kept. Clones are partly lost; checked studies trace under half to an unresolved V gene and leave the rest unexplained. This sample holds 270,000 or so clones; approximately 77% were observed only once. The ten most abundant clones make up about 3% of the sample. Material for sequencing was peripheral blood. The receptors shown here come from a woman under 30 with acute or convalescent COVID-19.

The CDR3, as DNA: TGTGCCAGCAGTAATCAGGGGGGACACTCCTACGAGCAGTACTTC. Residues: CASSNQGGHSYEQYF. The rearrangement joins TRBV6-5 to TRBJ2-7, with D maybe TRBD1 (7 bases). The germline CDR1 and CDR2 sequences are MNHEY and SVGAGI. V was pared by 5 bases and J by 0 bases, with 14 bases between. The CDR3 covers 15 residues.

The J gene is TRBJ2-7, the V gene TRBV14, with D tentatively TRBD2 (6 bases). Between the trimmed V and J ends, which lost 0 bases and 1 base, there was a span of 7 bases. Germline values: CDR1 SGHDN, CDR2 FVKESK. This CDR3 is 14 amino acids long. In DNA, the CDR3 is TGTGCCAGCAGCCAAGAACTAGCTTCCTACGAGCAGTACTTC. Protein sequence: CASSQELASYEQYF.

In this sample, this clone turned up a few times. This chain links TRBV25-1 with TRBJ2-2; 8 positions agree with TRBD1. The CDR3 length is 15 residues. From germline, CDR1 is MGHDK and CDR2 SYGVNS. Trimming took 4 bases from V and 5 from J; bases not matched to a gene: 6. The CDR3: CASSGKTGETGELFF. CDR3 DNA: TGTGCCAGCAGTGGCAAGACAGGGGAAACCGGGGAGCTGTTTTTT.

The genes are TRBV7-2 and TRBJ2-5; 9 bases align to TRBD1. V gave up 4 bases and J gave up 6 bases; unmatched junction bases: 9. The CDR3 is 15 amino acids. Germline CDR1 SGHTA, CDR2 FQGNSA. CDR3 nucleotide sequence: TGTGCCAGCAGCTCCACCGGGACAGGGAGGAAGACCCAGTACTTC. Protein sequence: CASSSTGTGRKTQYF.

The chain uses TRBV28 and TRBJ1-1; tentative D call: TRBD1 (5 bases). The germline V and J ends were trimmed by 5 bases and 6 bases, with 19 bases remaining between them. This CDR3 has 15 residues. Per the germline V gene, CDR1 is MDHEN and CDR2 is SYDVKM. The CDR3 sequence: CASSPRRGAFAEAFF. CDR3 DNA sequence: TGTGCCAGCAGTCCGCGACGTGGGGCGTTCGCTGAAGCTTTCTTT.

This sequence joins TRBV25-1 and TRBJ1-4; possible D gene TRBD1, 6 bases. Germline V gene lookup returns CDR1 MGHDK and CDR2 SYGVNS. This CDR3 is 14 amino acids long. Trimming left V 3 bases short and J 8 bases short, with 13 bases between. CDR3: CASSDGGGREKLFF. The CDR3 bases are TGTGCCAGCAGTGATGGGGGGGGCAGGGAAAAACTGTTTTTT.

V and J are TRBV29-1 and TRBJ1-2, with D unclear. Germline assignment: CDR1 SQVTM and CDR2 ANQGSEA. With 2 bases removed from V and 7 bases from J, the gap between germline ends came to 14 bases. This CDR3 is 13 amino acids long. The CDR3, as DNA: TGCAGCGTTGAATTACAGTACGGACTTGGCTACACCTTC. It is translated as CSVELQYGLGYTF.

V gene TRBV7-4 combines with J gene TRBJ2-4, with D maybe TRBD2 (5 bases). Germline CDR1 SGHVT, CDR2 SQSDAQ. Trimming cost V 2 bases and J 2 bases, with 19 bases left between them. The CDR3 contains 18 residues. CDR3 in amino acids: CASSLSGDRVESKNIQYF. The CDR3 nucleotides are TGTGCCAGCAGCTTAAGCGGCGATAGAGTTGAATCCAAAAACATTCAGTACTTC.

The count of this clone is one. The rearrangement links TRBV11-2 to TRBJ2-3; TRBD2 is a possible D gene (7 bases). V lost 1 base and J lost 2, with 16 bases in between. The length of the CDR3 is 17 residues. The germline V gene has CDR1 SGHAT and CDR2 FQNNGV. The chain's CDR3 is CASSLGLGGAPTDTQYF. As DNA, the CDR3 is TGTGCCAGCAGCTTAGGGTTGGGGGGGGCCCCCACAGATACGCAGTATTTT.

This clone was recorded once. This rearrangement joins TRBV6-2 or TRBV6-3 to TRBJ1-5; D is undetermined. The germline V gene encodes CDR1 MNHEY and CDR2 SVGEGT. V was cut by 3 bases and J by 1 base, with 13 bases left in between. This CDR3 has 16 amino acids. The CDR3 coding sequence is TGTGCCAGCAGTTATATAGGTCTCAGGAGCAATCAGCCCCAGCATTTT. Protein product: CASSYIGLRSNQPQHF.

For this clone: The germline gene is not matched at one end of the junction; a read error may be the cause. The genes are TRBV7-7 and TRBJ2-1; D perhaps matches TRBD1 (6 bases). This CDR3 comprises 15 residues. CDR1 is SSHAT and CDR2 is FNYEAQ in the germline V gene (reference sequence). CDR3 nucleotides: TGTGCTAGCAGCTTAGATCAGGGGACCTACAATGAGCAGTTCTTC. As protein: CASSLDQGTYNEQFF.

The chain is built from TRBV13 and TRBJ1-1; D gene unclear. Germline V gene sequence: CDR1 PRHDT, CDR2 FYEKMQ (reference sequence). CDR3 size: 14 residues. V was cut by 4 bases and J by 0 bases, with 9 bases left in between. The CDR3, as DNA: TGTGCCAGCAGCTCGGGAGGGATGAACACTGAAGCTTTCTTT. Its protein is CASSSGGMNTEAFF. The whole variable domain, remainder taken from reference TRBV13 and TRBJ1-1, is AAGVIQSPRHLIKEKRETATLKCYPIPRHDTVYWYQQGPGQDPQFLISFYEKMQSDKGSIPDRFSAQQFSDYHSELNMSSLELGDSALYFCASSSGGMNTEAFFGQGTRLTVV.

The chain couples TRBV6-5 to TRBJ2-7; 8 nucleotides align to TRBD2. V gave up 6 bases and J gave up 3 bases; unmatched junction bases: 10. The CDR3 extends over 15 amino acids. Germline CDR1 and CDR2: MNHEY and SVGAGI. The CDR3 here is CASRHGRALIYEQYF. For the CDR3, the DNA is TGTGCCAGCAGACACGGGAGGGCCTTAATCTACGAGCAGTACTTC.

As for this clone: Mismatch with germline at one junction end may stem from a read error. CDR3 residues: CASSLVGKVF. CDR3 sequence (DNA): TGTGCCAGCAGCTTGGTGGGCAAGGTCTTC. The gene calls are TRBV5-8 and TRBJ1-2; D gene unclear. The CDR3 extends over 10 amino acids. Germline V gene data show CDR1 as SGHTS and CDR2 as YDEGEE.

This clone was found a few times. The rearrangement uses TRBV19 and TRBJ1-4; TRBD1 agrees at 9 bases. Looked up from germline, CDR1 is LNHDA and CDR2 is SQIVND (reference sequence). This CDR3 is built from 12 residues. The V and J ends lost 8 bases and 5 bases, in that order; junction bases with no gene match: 0. DNA for the CDR3: TGTGCCAGTGGACAGGGGAATGAAAAACTGTTTTTT. This codes for CASGQGNEKLFF.

This clone was counted many times. The gene calls are TRBV6-6 and TRBJ2-5, with 8 bases that match TRBD1. Trimming took 5 bases from V and 2 from J; bases not matched to a gene: 4. Germline V gene sequence: CDR1 MNHNY, CDR2 SVGAGI (reference sequence). The CDR3 extends over 14 amino acids. CDR3 nucleotide sequence: TGTGCCAGCAGTCAGGGGGCGCGGCAAGAGACCCAGTACTTC. This gives the protein CASSQGARQETQYF.

This chain uses TRBV24-1 with TRBJ2-7; 7 bases map to TRBD2. CDR1 is KGHDR, CDR2 SFDVKD, per germline. This CDR3 is built from 16 residues. V dropped 8 bases and J dropped 0; count of bases not matched to a gene: 12. The CDR3 loop is CATTIPPGLSSYEQYF. CDR3 nucleotide sequence: TGTGCCACCACCATACCCCCGGGACTAAGCTCCTACGAGCAGTACTTC.

This chain joins TRBV28 and TRBJ1-6, with TRBD1 identical over 7 bases. Germline values: CDR1 MDHEN, CDR2 SYDVKM. Trimming took 4 bases from V and 7 from J; bases not matched to a gene: 10. This CDR3 has 16 amino acids. CDR3 in amino acids: CASSSMRGGANSPLHF. As DNA, the CDR3 is TGTGCCAGCAGTTCCATGAGAGGGGGCGCAAATTCACCCCTCCACTTT.

The V gene is TRBV27, the J gene TRBJ1-6; maybe TRBD1 (5 bases). V gave up 3 bases and J gave up 7 bases, with 10 bases separating them. This CDR3 has 14 amino acids. The V gene's germline CDR1 is MNHEY and CDR2 SMNVEV (reference sequence). CDR3 nucleotide sequence: TGTGCCAGCAGTTTCGGGACTGGGAATTCACCCCTCCACTTT. Its protein is CASSFGTGNSPLHF.

This chain connects TRBV9 to TRBJ1-5, with D possibly matching TRBD1 (5 bases). Germline CDR1 reads SGDLS; CDR2 reads YYNGEE. V lost 4 bases and J 1 base, leaving 15 bases between the germline ends. This CDR3 comprises 16 residues. Written as DNA, the CDR3 is TGTGCCAGCAGCCCCGGGGGGGTCCCGAGCAATCAGCCCCAGCATTTT. It codes for CASSPGGVPSNQPQHF.